This TCR beta chain came from a study of blood T cell repertoires in COVID-19. During active infection, Seattle patients enrolled and were then monitored through disease. Here immunoSEQ multiplex PCR was the method, and the copy in TCRdb shows in-frame clones only, minus some. The data hold 150,000 to 200,000 clones, with about 81% observed a single time. This CDR3 spans 14 amino acids. V lost 6 bases to trimming and J lost 10 bases; unmatched junction nucleotides: 10. Germline CDR1 KGHSH, CDR2 LQKENI. The specimen was peripheral blood. The receptor was isolated from a woman aged 80 or older with COVID-19, enrolled during active disease. The chain couples TRBV18 to TRBJ2-4; 9 bases are shared with TRBD1. CDR3 in amino acids: CASSVGTGLMIQYF. The CDR3 DNA follows: TGTGCCAGCTCCGTTGGGACAGGGTTAATGATTCAGTACTTC.